These 21 T cell receptor beta chains originate from one sample sequenced in a study of blood T cell repertoires in COVID-19. Some clones are missing from TCRdb's copy, which holds only in-frame ones; the method was immunoSEQ multiplex PCR. The data hold 250,000 to 300,000 clones, with 70% to 80% observed a single time. The sample consisted of peripheral blood. These receptors were obtained from a woman older than 75 with acute or convalescent COVID-19.

V usage is TRBV7-8 and J usage is TRBJ2-2; D remains ambiguous. The length of the CDR3 is 12 residues. Germline V lookup: CDR1 SGHVS, CDR2 FQNEAQ. V lost 1 base and J 7 bases, leaving 4 bases between the germline ends. The CDR3 loop reads CASSLVVGELFF. Here the CDR3 DNA reads TGTGCCAGCAGCTTAGTCGTCGGGGAGCTGTTTTTT.

V and J are TRBV7-2 and TRBJ2-3; a possible D gene is TRBD2 (6 bases). Germline CDR1 and CDR2: SGHTA and FQGNSA. Trimming stripped 8 bases from V and 3 bases from J, with 15 bases between. This CDR3 region has 14 residues. CDR3 loop: CASVGGLTTDTQYF. The CDR3 DNA reads as TGTGCCAGCGTTGGAGGGCTGACAACAGATACGCAGTATTTT.

The chain is built from TRBV5-1 and TRBJ1-6, with a possible D match to TRBD1 (6 bases). CDR1 and CDR2 from the germline V gene are SGHRS and YFSETQ. The ends were cut back, 3 bases at V and 6 bases at J, with 13 bases in the middle. The CDR3 is made up of 15 amino acids. CDR3: CASSSAAGANSPLHF. DNA for the CDR3: TGCGCCAGCAGCTCGGCGGCAGGGGCTAATTCACCCCTCCACTTT.

V and J are TRBV12-3 or TRBV12-4 and TRBJ2-3; no firm D call. The CDR3 loop spans 12 amino acids. V shed 4 bases and J shed 6 bases, with 8 bases lying between them. The CDR3 DNA reads TGTGCCAGCAGTTACCTATTCGATACGCAGTATTTT. Its protein is CASSYLFDTQYF.

V and J are TRBV27 and TRBJ1-2; 8 nucleotides align to TRBD1. The V segment lost 2 bases and the J segment 7 bases; nucleotides outside the gene matches: 3. The CDR3 totals 13 residues. Germline values: CDR1 MNHEY, CDR2 SMNVEV (reference sequence). The CDR3 nucleotides are TGTGCCAGCAGTTTAAGGCAGGGGGCTGGCTACACCTTC. This sequence encodes CASSLRQGAGYTF.

The chain links TRBV7-3 to TRBJ1-2; 9 bases map to TRBD1. Germline-derived CDR1 and CDR2 are SGHTA and FQGTGA. With V trimmed by 5 bases and J by 7 bases, 5 bases remained unmatched. The CDR3 is 13 residues long. CDR3 in DNA: TGTGCCAGCAGCCGCGACAGGGGGGGTGGCTACACCTTC. Translated: CASSRDRGGGYTF.

J is TRBJ1-2 and V is TRBV19, with no clear D. Trimming pared 5 bases from V and 2 bases from J, leaving 18 bases between. CDR1 LNHDA and CDR2 SQIVND come from the germline V gene (reference sequence). CDR3 length equals 16 residues. CDR3 sequence reads: CASSRAPQLTNYGYTF. The CDR3 nucleotides are TGTGCCAGTAGTCGCGCCCCACAGCTGACCAACTATGGCTACACCTTC.

The rearrangement links TRBV10-3 to TRBJ1-1; 7 bases map to TRBD1. Looked up from germline, CDR1 is ENHRY and CDR2 is SYGVKD. The trim removed 0 bases at V and 2 bases at J, leaving 9 bases unmatched. The CDR3 extends over 17 amino acids. The CDR3 sequence is CAISESSRAGGNTEAFF. CDR3 in DNA: TGTGCCATCAGTGAGTCGAGTAGGGCAGGGGGAAACACTGAAGCTTTCTTT.

The genes are TRBV7-9 and TRBJ2-1; D might be TRBD2 (6 bases). Trimming stripped 5 bases from V and 0 bases from J, with 23 bases between. From germline, CDR1 is SEHNR and CDR2 FQNEAQ (reference sequence). The CDR3 loop spans 19 amino acids. CDR3 protein: CASSPGGGRGKGSYNEQFF. The DNA for the CDR3 is TGTGCCAGCAGCCCCGGTGGCGGACGGGGGAAAGGCTCCTACAATGAGCAGTTCTTC.

The chain links TRBV7-6 to TRBJ2-1; 10 nucleotides match TRBD1. The CDR3 consists of 15 residues. J gave up 5 bases and V 5 bases, and 6 bases lay outside the gene matches. The germline V gene has CDR1 SGHVS and CDR2 FNYEAQ. The CDR3 sequence: CASSPRTGGNNEQFF. The DNA for the CDR3 is TGTGCCAGCAGCCCCCGGACAGGGGGGAACAATGAGCAGTTCTTC.

This clone was found many times. The rearrangement links TRBV7-8 to TRBJ2-2; perhaps TRBD1 as D (5 bases). The CDR3 is 17 amino acids. V lost 1 base, J lost 2 bases, and 14 bases lay in between. Germline-derived CDR1 and CDR2 are SGHVS and FQNEAQ. As DNA, the CDR3 is TGTGCCAGCAGCTTAGAAAAGGCAGGGTTAAACACCGGGGAGCTGTTTTTT. Amino acids: CASSLEKAGLNTGELFF.

The chain joins TRBV6-4 to TRBJ2-7; D might be TRBD1 (7 bases). CDR1 and CDR2 (germline): MRHNA, SNTAGT. V lost 11 bases and J 5 bases, leaving 25 bases between the germline ends. This CDR3 is built from 15 residues. CDR3 sequence: CACRQGILAWHEQYF. CDR3 bases: TGTGCCTGCCGACAGGGTATTCTAGCGTGGCACGAGCAGTACTTC.

The chain combines TRBV5-1 with TRBJ1-4; 7 nucleotides line up with TRBD1. The CDR3 spans 15 residues. Per the germline V gene, CDR1 is SGHRS and CDR2 is YFSETQ. Unmatched junction bases numbered 9, after V lost 1 base and J lost 9 bases. CDR3 sequence reads: CASSLNSDRAKKLFF. CDR3 nucleotide sequence: TGCGCCAGCAGCTTGAACAGTGACAGGGCCAAAAAACTGTTTTTT.

This chain joins TRBV19 and TRBJ1-1, with D unresolved. Trimming took 5 bases from V and 4 from J, leaving 20 bases between them. CDR3 size: 16 residues. CDR1 and CDR2 from the germline V gene are LNHDA and SQIVND (reference sequence). CDR3 nucleotide sequence: TGTGCCAGTAGTCCCCCTAGACTCTTACCCTTCACTGAAGCTTTCTTT. Protein sequence: CASSPPRLLPFTEAFF.

This chain links TRBV12-3 or TRBV12-4 with TRBJ1-2; 8 nucleotides match TRBD1. The ends lost 5 bases at V and 8 bases at J; junction bases unmatched: 4. This CDR3 has 12 amino acids. Written as DNA, the CDR3 is TGTGCCAGCAGTGGGACAGGAAGAGGCTACACCTTC. This sequence encodes CASSGTGRGYTF.

This clone was counted a single time. The V and J genes are TRBV4-1 and TRBJ1-5; TRBD1 might be the D (6 bases). The CDR3 loop spans 14 amino acids. CDR1 and CDR2 (germline): MGHRA, YSYEKL. The V end lost 4 bases, the J end lost 3 bases, and 10 bases lay between the germline ends. CDR3 in DNA: TGCGCCAGCAGCCTTGGGGACAACAATCAGCCCCAGCATTTT. This gives the protein CASSLGDNNQPQHF.

Here the CDR3 DNA reads TGTGCCAGCAACCTACTACAGGGCCGGTCCTACGAGCAGTACTTC. Its protein is CASNLLQGRSYEQYF. J is TRBJ2-7 and V is TRBV2, with D possibly being TRBD1 (6 bases). With 7 bases removed from V and 1 base from J, the gap between germline ends came to 17 bases. CDR1 and CDR2 from the germline V gene are SNHLY and FYNNEI. The CDR3 runs to 15 residues.

This chain connects TRBV19 to TRBJ2-7, with 7 positions matching TRBD1. Per the germline V gene, CDR1 is LNHDA and CDR2 is SQIVND (reference sequence). Losses at the gene ends were 6 bases for V and 2 bases for J; bases not matched to a gene: 10. The CDR3 is made up of 15 amino acids. CDR3 sequence reads: CASSVDRLPTYEQYF. CDR3 nucleotides: TGTGCCAGTAGCGTGGACAGGTTGCCGACCTACGAGCAGTACTTC.

CDR3 region: CASSKWGDTIYF. Here the CDR3 DNA reads TGTGCCAGTAGTAAATGGGGAGACACCATATATTTT. The chain combines TRBV19 with TRBJ1-3; D gene unclear. The CDR3 is 12 residues long. Germline CDR1 is LNHDA and CDR2 is SQIVND (reference sequence). Trimming shortened V by 4 bases and J by 8 bases, and 9 bases separated the two germline ends.

The chain has TRBV19 and TRBJ1-2; TRBD1 matches at 8 bases. CDR1 is LNHDA, CDR2 SQIVND, per germline (reference sequence). The ends lost 7 bases at V and 4 bases at J; junction bases unmatched: 5. CDR3 size: 13 residues. This CDR3 reads CASTGQGFYGYTF. The CDR3 DNA follows: TGTGCCAGTACCGGACAGGGCTTCTATGGCTACACCTTC.

V and J are TRBV5-8 and TRBJ2-7; 8 nucleotides align to TRBD1. Per germline, CDR1 SGHTS and CDR2 YDEGEE. The CDR3 contains 13 residues. The V segment lost 3 bases and the J segment 5 bases; nucleotides outside the gene matches: 4. The CDR3: CASSWNRGNEQYF. In DNA form, the CDR3 reads TGTGCCAGCAGCTGGAACAGGGGGAACGAGCAGTACTTC.